This section outlines one T cell receptor (beta chain) sequence together with its context. The data stem from a study of shared T cell receptors in the human thymus. Profiled with immunoSEQ multiplex PCR; TCRdb holds only in-frame clones, not every one. Of about 660,000 clones in the sample, 70% to 90% were seen once. These data are also associated with another study on human thymus T cells.

The sequenced sample consisted of thymocytes. This receptor was obtained from a boy under three years old with a congenital heart defect.

The CDR3 protein is CASSKRRDGRAYNEQFF. The CDR3 bases are TGTGCCAGCAGCAAAAGAAGGGACGGGAGGGCCTACAATGAGCAGTTCTTC. The chain links TRBV21-1 to TRBJ2-1; the table's D gene call, TRBD2, was not cross checked with the DNA. TRBV21-1 is assigned pseudogene status. The CDR3 has 17 amino acids.